What follows are 5 T cell receptor beta chains derived from one specimen sequenced in a study of T cell repertoires in ileal Crohn's disease. Some clones are missing from TCRdb's copy, which holds only in-frame ones; the method was immunoSEQ multiplex PCR. The data contain roughly 5,300 clones, approximately 80% of them singletons. Time point indicated: neoterminal ileum biopsy at postoperative endoscopy, about 6 months after surgery. The sample comprised ileal tissue. Receptor source: an adult with Crohn's disease.

V and J are TRBV7-8 and TRBJ1-2; weak D call: TRBD1 (6 bases). The CDR3 spans 14 residues. Trimming stripped 1 base from V and 5 bases from J, with 11 bases between. CDR1 SGHVS and CDR2 FQNEAQ come from the germline V gene. The CDR3 DNA sequence: TGTGCCAGCAGCTTAGGGGGGAGGGGGTATGGCTACACCTTC. Residues: CASSLGGRGYGYTF.

V gene TRBV29-1 combines with J gene TRBJ1-5, with TRBD1 matching over 8 bases. Unmatched junction bases numbered 9, after V lost 4 bases and J lost 1 base. This CDR3 is 16 amino acids long. The germline V gene encodes CDR1 SQVTM and CDR2 ANQGSEA. The CDR3 DNA reads as TGCAGCGTTGGGACAGGGATGGGAGGGAGCAATCAGCCCCAGCATTTT. Amino acids: CSVGTGMGGSNQPQHF.

The chain combines TRBV11-2 with TRBJ2-3; D uncertain. Looked up from germline, CDR1 is SGHAT and CDR2 is FQNNGV. Trimming removed 5 bases from V and 4 bases from J, with 10 bases in between. The CDR3 sequence is 13 residues long. CDR3: CASSVSIADTQYF. Written as DNA, the CDR3 is TGTGCCAGCAGCGTTAGTATTGCAGATACGCAGTATTTT. The full variable domain, in which reference TRBV11-2 and TRBJ2-3 provide the parts outside the CDR3, is EAGVAQSPRYKIIEKRQSVAFWCNPISGHATLYWYQQILGQGPKLLIQFQNNGVVDDSQLPKDRFSAERLKGVDSTLKIQPAKLEDSAVYLCASSVSIADTQYFGPGTRLTVL.

The chain couples TRBV11-3 to TRBJ2-2; D unclear. Per the germline V gene, CDR1 is SGHNT and CDR2 is YENEEA. The length of the CDR3 is 14 residues. With 5 bases removed from V and 1 base from J, the gap between germline ends came to 8 bases. As DNA, the CDR3 is TGTGCCAGCAGCCCCCGACAGAACACCGGGGAGCTGTTTTTT. This codes for CASSPRQNTGELFF.

The chain is built from TRBV5-1 and TRBJ1-6; D uncertain. Germline V CDR1 and CDR2: SGHRS, YFSETQ. The V end lost 2 bases, the J end lost 7 bases, and 13 bases lay between the germline ends. The CDR3 has 15 amino acids. Here the CDR3 DNA reads TGCGCCAGCAGCTTAACCGGGCAGGAAAATTCACCCCTCCACTTT. This gives the protein CASSLTGQENSPLHF.